A single sample gave rise to the 17 T cell receptor beta chains below, sequenced in a study of OX40 agonist ivuxolimab in advanced cancers. Generated by immunoSEQ multiplex PCR, the TCRdb table keeps only in-frame clones and is missing some. The profile shows tens of thousands of clones, about 81% of them singletons. Material: CD4+ or CD8+ T cells sorted from blood, obtained in a trial of the OX40 agonist ivuxolimab. These receptors were obtained from an adult with an advanced solid tumor such as melanoma, head and neck, liver or kidney cancer.

The chain employs TRBV6-1 and TRBJ1-2; unclear D gene. The V end was cut by 6 bases, the J end by 8 bases, with 19 bases between. Germline V gene data show CDR1 as MNHNS and CDR2 as SASEGT. The CDR3 runs 14 residues. CDR3 residues: CASRDHGGSKGYTF. CDR3 nucleotide sequence: TGTGCCAGCAGAGACCACGGAGGGTCTAAAGGCTACACCTTC.

This chain joins TRBV6-4 and TRBJ2-3; possible D gene TRBD2, 6 bases. Germline values: CDR1 MRHNA, CDR2 SNTAGT. The CDR3 loop spans 14 amino acids. The V end was cut by 2 bases, the J end by 6 bases, with 12 bases between. The CDR3 here is CASSDIAGMDTQYF. The CDR3 coding sequence is TGTGCCAGCAGTGACATCGCGGGAATGGATACGCAGTATTTT.

As concerns this clone: One base away lies a much larger clone, so this may be a sequencing read error. The J gene is TRBJ1-5, the V gene TRBV6-1; D gene ambiguous. Per germline, CDR1 MNHNS and CDR2 SASEGT. V was trimmed by 5 bases and J by 0 bases, leaving 8 bases between them. CDR3 length equals 14 residues. The CDR3 bases are TGTGCCAGCAGTAGAGGAGTTAGCAATCAGCCCCAGCATTTT. It translates to CASSRGVSNQPQHF.

This clone was detected only once. This chain connects TRBV27 to TRBJ2-2; D remains unclear. The ends were cut back, 0 bases at V and 9 bases at J, with 11 bases in the middle. Germline V gene lookup returns CDR1 MNHEY and CDR2 SMNVEV (reference sequence). The CDR3 has 14 residues. CDR3 sequence (DNA): TGTGCCAGCAGTTTATCCTGGAGAGAGAGGGAGCTGTTTTTT. Protein sequence: CASSLSWRERELFF.

This sequence joins TRBV4-1 and TRBJ1-2; D remains unclear. Trimming stripped 2 bases from V and 0 bases from J, with 10 bases between. Germline V gives CDR1 MGHRA, CDR2 YSYEKL. The CDR3 is made up of 15 amino acids. Here the CDR3 DNA reads TGCGCCAGCAGCCAACCTCAGAAAACTAACTATGGCTACACCTTC. Translation gives CASSQPQKTNYGYTF.

The rearrangement uses TRBV19 and TRBJ1-1, with 7 bases matching TRBD1. This CDR3 is 17 amino acids long. After removal of 0 bases from V and 6 bases from J, the junction contained 13 bases not matched to a gene. Germline CDR1 reads LNHDA; CDR2 reads SQIVND (reference sequence). CDR3 DNA sequence: TGTGCCAGTAGTATAGATCTTAGGGGGCTCGGAGGGGCTGAAGCTTTCTTT. Amino acid sequence: CASSIDLRGLGGAEAFF. The full variable domain, with the rest looked up from reference TRBV19 and TRBJ1-1, is DGGITQSPKYLFRKEGQNVTLSCEQNLNHDAMYWYRQDPGQGLRLIYYSQIVNDFQKGDIAEGYSVSREKKESFPLTVTSAQKNPTAFYLCASSIDLRGLGGAEAFFGQGTRLTVV.

The rearrangement uses TRBV19 and TRBJ2-2; TRBD2 agrees at 8 bases. The CDR3 extends over 15 amino acids. CDR1 and CDR2 (germline): LNHDA, SQIVND (reference sequence). The J segment lost 6 bases and the V segment lost 4 bases, leaving 7 bases of the junction unmatched. The CDR3 DNA reads TGTGCCAGTAGTAAGTCTCCGGGACTAGCCGGGGAGCTGTTTTTT. This codes for CASSKSPGLAGELFF.

This clone was recorded only once. The V call is TRBV6-5, the J call TRBJ1-5; perhaps TRBD1 as D (5 bases). Trimming shortened V by 8 bases and J by 1 base, and 12 bases separated the two germline ends. Germline V gene data show CDR1 as MNHEY and CDR2 as SVGAGI. CDR3 length equals 14 residues. This CDR3 is CASAGLWSNQPQHF. DNA of the CDR3: TGTGCCAGCGCGGGACTCTGGAGCAATCAGCCCCAGCATTTT.

The rearrangement uses TRBV7-2 and TRBJ1-1, with D perhaps matching TRBD1 (5 bases). Looked up from germline, CDR1 is SGHTA and CDR2 is FQGNSA. This CDR3 region has 13 residues. The V end lost 4 bases, the J end lost 6 bases, and 12 bases lay between the germline ends. CDR3 bases: TGTGCCAGCAGCTCTAACAGGATGCCTGAAGCTTTCTTT. As protein: CASSSNRMPEAFF.

This clone turned up a few times. The rearrangement uses TRBV5-4 and TRBJ2-5; 13 nucleotides agree with TRBD2. The germline V gene encodes CDR1 SGHNT and CDR2 YYREEE (reference sequence). The CDR3 extends over 16 amino acids. V was pared by 4 bases and J by 9 bases, with 12 bases of the junction left unmatched. The CDR3 bases are TGTGCCAGCAGCCCGGCGGGACTAGCGGGATCTTGGGCCCAGTACTTC. It specifies CASSPAGLAGSWAQYF.

This clone was detected once. The chain carries TRBV5-5 and TRBJ2-7; 11 bases are shared with TRBD1. Trimming removed 1 base from V and 5 bases from J; junction bases left unmatched: 5. The CDR3 extends over 15 amino acids. The germline CDR1 and CDR2 sequences are SGHKS and YYEKEE (reference sequence). The CDR3 loop reads CASSLKGQGANEQYF. In DNA form, the CDR3 reads TGTGCCAGCAGCTTGAAAGGACAGGGGGCGAACGAGCAGTACTTC.

The gene calls are TRBV13 and TRBJ2-3; 10 bases are a match to TRBD2. Germline CDR1 and CDR2: PRHDT and FYEKMQ (reference sequence). After removal of 3 bases from V and 0 bases from J, the junction contained 3 bases not matched to a gene. The CDR3 runs to 16 residues. CDR3 sequence (DNA): TGTGCCAGCAGCTTGGTTAGCGGGAGGAGCACAGATACGCAGTATTTT. Its translation: CASSLVSGRSTDTQYF.

Points on this clone: Other DNA variants within this sample encode the same CDR3. This rearrangement joins TRBV18 to TRBJ2-7; D is undetermined. The CDR3 loop spans 12 amino acids. The ends were cut back, 3 bases at V and 5 bases at J, with 8 bases in the middle. Germline V lookup: CDR1 KGHSH, CDR2 LQKENI. The CDR3 reads CASSPLGNEQYF. The CDR3 nucleotides are TGTGCCAGCTCACCTCTGGGGAACGAGCAGTACTTC. Full variable domain (rest looked up from reference TRBV18 and TRBJ2-7): NAGVMQNPRHLVRRRGQEARLRCSPMKGHSHVYWYRQLPEEGLKFMVYLQKENIIDESGMPKERFSAEFPKEGPSILRIQQVVRGDSAAYFCASSPLGNEQYFGPGTRLTVT.

The V and J genes are TRBV6-5 and TRBJ1-6; D is uncertain. Trimming left V 1 base short and J 9 bases short, with 13 bases between. The CDR3 is 15 residues long. CDR1 MNHEY and CDR2 SVGAGI come from the germline V gene. The CDR3 is CASSYFDPKGSPLHF. CDR3 DNA: TGTGCCAGCAGTTACTTCGACCCAAAGGGTTCACCCCTCCACTTT.

CDR3 residues: CASSQDPTGQGAAGNEKLFF. In DNA, the CDR3 is TGCGCCAGCAGCCAAGATCCAACGGGACAGGGGGCAGCAGGGAATGAAAAACTGTTTTTT. This chain joins TRBV4-3 and TRBJ1-4; 12 nucleotides agree with TRBD1. The CDR3 covers 20 residues. Trimming took 0 bases from V and 5 from J; bases not matched to a gene: 13. CDR1 is LGHNA and CDR2 is YSLEER in the germline V gene.

The genes are TRBV11-1 and TRBJ1-2; no reliable D call. Trimming removed 3 bases from V and 0 bases from J, with 8 bases in between. Germline assignment: CDR1 SGHAT and CDR2 FQDESV (reference sequence). The CDR3 sequence is 14 residues long. The CDR3 DNA is TGTGCCAGCAGCTTCGGCGGAGCTAACTATGGCTACACCTTC. It is translated as CASSFGGANYGYTF.

The chain combines TRBV13 with TRBJ1-2, with 11 bases lining up with TRBD1. V lost 5 bases, J lost 0 bases, and 8 bases stayed unmatched. Per the germline V gene, CDR1 is PRHDT and CDR2 is FYEKMQ (reference sequence). CDR3 length: 17 amino acids. The CDR3 nucleotides are TGTGCCAGCAGCGGCGGACAGGGGGCCAATACTAACTATGGCTACACCTTC. It specifies CASSGGQGANTNYGYTF.